These T cell receptor beta chains were read from a single sample in a study of tumor-infiltrating lymphocytes in primary liver carcinoma. Via MiXCR, TCRdb re-called the multiplex PCR reads, giving one row per CDR3 protein. The data hold around 71,000 distinct CDR3 sequences, with 71% observed a single time. Sequencing input: liver tumor tissue from sampling region 4. The receptors derive from a woman aged 55-75 years with primary liver carcinoma and hepatitis B virus infection. Both conserved end residues are part of each CDR3. A D gene is named only where the DNA matches it firmly. Size values are once, few and many counts, or a class for expanded clones, and some rows have none.

>NA|TRBV4-1|TRBJ1-5|NA
CASSQYGVKGNQPQHF
TGCGCCAGCAGCCAATATGGAGTGAAGGGCAATCAGCCCCAGCATTTT
>TRBD1|TRBV5-6|TRBJ1-2|NA
CASSPLGTVLDYGYTF
TGTGCCAGCAGCCCCCTTGGGACAGTTCTCGACTATGGCTACACCTTC
>TRBD1|TRBV11-3|TRBJ2-3|once
CASILTQGADTQYF
TGTGCCAGCATCTTGACACAGGGGGCAGATACACAGTATTTT
>NA|TRBV6-6|TRBJ2-1|NA
CASSTLRGGSYSEQFF
TGTGCCAGCAGTACCCTGAGGGGGGGCTCCTACAGTGAGCAGTTCTTC
>NA|TRBV11-2|TRBJ2-3|NA
CATRPTASSTDIQYF
TGTGCCACCAGGCCGACGGCGTCTAGCACAGATATACAGTATTTT
>NA|TRBV7-8|TRBJ2-1|NA
CASSLVGINGSNEQFF
TGTGCCAGCAGCTTAGTTGGGATTAACGGGAGTAATGAGCAGTTCTTC
>NA|TRBV29-1|TRBJ2-3|many
CSVALGRGRYTDTQYF
TGCAGCGTTGCCCTGGGTAGGGGACGTTACACAGATACGCAGTATTTT
>NA|TRBV7-2|TRBJ2-3|NA
CASSLNRASTDTQYF
TGTGCCAGCAGCCTAAACAGGGCAAGCACAGATACGCAGTATTTT
>NA|TRBV11-2|TRBJ2-3|NA
CASRPLGGSDAQYF
TGTGCTAGCAGGCCCCTAGGGGGGTCAGATGCGCAGTATTTT
>NA|TRBV20-1|TRBJ1-1|few
CSPRRGSEAFF
TGCAGTCCCCGGCGGGGTTCTGAAGCTTTCTTT
>TRBD1|TRBV10-2|TRBJ1-6|NA
CASRSGQDSSPLHF
TGCGCCAGCAGATCTGGACAGGACAGTTCACCCCTCCACTTT
>NA|TRBV11-2|TRBJ2-1|NA
CASSLHAKGVGQFF
TGTGCCAGCAGTTTGCACGCGAAGGGGGTTGGGCAGTTCTTC
>TRBD1|TRBV6-1|TRBJ1-2|many
CASGRQGQGYTF
TGTGCCAGCGGCCGACAGGGTCAAGGCTACACCTTC
>TRBD1|TRBV28|TRBJ1-5|many
CASSEQGAIYQPQHF
TGTGCCAGCAGTGAACAGGGGGCGATTTATCAGCCCCAGCATTTT
>NA|TRBV3-1|TRBJ2-3|few
CASSQEFRDWSTDTQYF
TGTGCCAGCAGCCAAGAATTCCGGGACTGGAGCACAGATACGCAGTATTTT
>NA|TRBV29-1|TRBJ1-4|NA
CSVRIGGEKLFF
TGCAGCGTCCGGATAGGTGGCGAGAAACTGTTTTTT
>NA|TRBV11-1|TRBJ2-2|medium-sized
CASSLGRTGELFF
TGTGCCAGCAGCTTAGGACGCACCGGGGAGCTGTTTTTT
>TRBD2|TRBV29-1|TRBJ2-2|NA
CSVIPSGRASGGLFF
TGCAGCGTTATACCTAGCGGGAGGGCCTCTGGGGGGCTGTTCTTT
>TRBD2|TRBV4-1|TRBJ2-1|many
CASSLLAGSNNEQFF
TGCGCCAGCAGCTTGCTAGCGGGGTCTAACAATGAGCAGTTCTTC
>TRBD2|TRBV6-1|TRBJ2-3|NA
CATSRASGSFDTQYF
TGTGCCACCTCCCGAGCCAGCGGGAGTTTCGATACGCAGTATTTT
>NA|TRBV11-3|TRBJ2-3|NA
CASSFRTNPETQYF
TGTGCCAGCAGCTTCAGGACTAACCCAGAGACGCAGTATTTT
>TRBD1|TRBV13|TRBJ1-4|NA
CASSKGQGGGEILFF
TGTGCCAGCAGCAAAGGACAGGGCGGGGGTGAAATACTGTTTTTC
>NA|TRBV7-8|TRBJ2-2|NA
CTSSLEIGELFF
TGTACCAGCAGCTTAGAGATCGGGGAGCTGTTTTTT
>NA|TRBV28|TRBJ2-1|many
CASSNTDSRSYNEQFF
TGTGCCAGCAGTAATACTGACAGTCGCTCCTACAATGAGCAGTTCTTC
>NA|TRBV6-1|TRBJ1-5|NA
CANSETGEVEPQHF
TGTGCCAACAGTGAAACCGGCGAGGTTGAGCCCCAGCATTTT
>NA|TRBV5-1|TRBJ2-3|NA
CASTLSSGTDTQYF
TGCGCCAGCACCTTGTCTAGCGGCACAGATACGCAGTATTTT
>TRBD2|TRBV29-1|TRBJ2-1|NA
CSVAGTSGKYERFF
TGCAGCGTTGCAGGGACTAGCGGGAAGTACGAGCGGTTCTTC
>NA|TRBV29-1|TRBJ2-5|many
CSVGRGAETQYF
TGCAGCGTTGGGAGGGGGGCAGAGACCCAGTACTTC
>NA|TRBV7-9|TRBJ2-1|many
CASSPTMYPYNEQFF
TGTGCCAGCAGTCCGACTATGTACCCCTACAATGAGCAGTTCTTC
>TRBD2|TRBV11-3|TRBJ2-1|NA
CASSLGTSGKLERFF
TGTGCTAGCAGCCTAGGAACTAGCGGGAAGCTTGAGCGGTTCTTC
>NA|TRBV6-5|TRBJ1-1|NA
CASSLDGVNTEAFF
TGTGCCAGCAGTCTGGACGGGGTAAACACTGAAGCTTTCTTT
>NA|TRBV29-1|TRBJ2-2|NA
CSATGHSGGEPFF
TGTAGCGCCACGGGGCACTCGGGCGGGGAGCCGTTTTTT
>NA|TRBV5-1|TRBJ1-1|many
CATSRGDDTEAFF
TGCGCCACCTCCCGCGGTGACGACACTGAAGCTTTCTTT
>NA|TRBV7-9|TRBJ1-1|NA
CASSSTGRKAEAFF
TGTGCCAGCAGCTCCACAGGGAGAAAGGCTGAAGCTTTCTTT
>NA|TRBV11-2|TRBJ2-7|NA
CAFSLDWVSLVGPYEQYF
TGTGCCTTCAGCTTAGATTGGGTCAGTCTAGTGGGTCCCTACGAGCAGTACTTC
>NA|TRBV7-9|TRBJ1-3|NA
CASSRLMGAAGNTIYF
TGTGCCAGCAGCCGACTGATGGGAGCAGCTGGAAACACCATATATTTT
>NA|TRBV10-3|TRBJ2-2|NA
CAVRRITGELFF
TGTGCCGTCCGACGCATTACAGGGGAGCTGTTTTTT
>NA|TRBV29-1|TRBJ2-1|NA
CSVTGLNNGQLF
TGCAGCGTTACGGGGCTTAACAATGGGCAGCTCTTC
>NA|TRBV12-3/TRBV12-4|TRBJ1-4|many
CASSPMWGDVNEKLFF
TGTGCCAGCAGTCCGATGTGGGGGGACGTTAATGAAAAACTGTTTTTT
>NA|TRBV4-1|TRBJ1-2|NA
CASSPGGEGYGYTF
TGCGCCAGCAGCCCCGGAGGAGAAGGCTATGGCTACACCTTC
>TRBD1|TRBV29-1|TRBJ2-1|few
CSIVKHRGNEQFF
TGCAGCATTGTAAAGCACAGGGGCAATGAGCAGTTCTTC
>TRBD2|TRBV25-1|TRBJ2-4|NA
CASSGGLAGGPKNIQYF
TGTGCCAGCAGCGGGGGACTAGCGGGAGGCCCCAAAAACATTCAGTACTTC
>NA|TRBV30|TRBJ2-1|many
CAWSTASYNEQFF
TGTGCCTGGAGTACAGCGTCCTACAATGAGCAGTTCTTC
>NA|TRBV6-6|TRBJ2-7|NA
CASSYANSYEQYF
TGTGCCAGCAGTTACGCGAACTCCTACGAGCAGTACTTC
>NA|TRBV6-1|TRBJ1-1|NA
CASSKGMEGTEALF
TGTGCCAGCAGTAAAGGAATGGAGGGGACTGAAGCTCTCTTT
>NA|TRBV28|TRBJ1-2|many
CASSLRQHFNYGYTF
TGTGCCAGCAGTTTACGCCAGCACTTCAACTATGGCTACACCTTC
>NA|TRBV29-1|TRBJ2-3|NA
CSVEGGWATDTQYF
TGCAGCGTTGAGGGCGGGTGGGCCACAGATACGCAGTATTTC
>TRBD1|TRBV5-1|TRBJ1-4|NA
CGSRTGTGGEKLFF
TGCGGCAGCAGGACCGGGACAGGGGGTGAAAAACTGTTTTTT